This is a list of T cell receptor beta chains from one sample in a study of blood T cell repertoires in COVID-19. Sequenced by immunoSEQ multiplex PCR; TCRdb stores in-frame clones only, minus some. The sample carries roughly 180,000 clones, about 85% recorded once. The specimen sequenced was PBMCs or T cells enriched from blood (not recorded which). The origin of the receptors is a woman aged 40 to 50 with acute COVID-19. The CDR3 runs from the conserved cysteine through the conserved F or W. D genes are given only for firm matches. Size is omitted from some rows. Given values are once, few, many or a class for expanded clones.

d_gene: .
j_gene: TRBJ1-2
v_gene: TRBV11-3
abundance: few
CDR3aa: CASSLEGQGGYGYTF
CDR3nt: TGTGCCAGCAGCTTAGAAGGCCAGGGCGGCTATGGCTACACCTTC

d_gene: .
j_gene: TRBJ1-1
v_gene: TRBV19
abundance: many
CDR3aa: CASSPKFTGEAFF
CDR3nt: TGTGCCAGTAGCCCTAAATTTACAGGGGAAGCTTTCTTT

d_gene: .
j_gene: TRBJ2-1
v_gene: TRBV5-1
abundance: .
CDR3aa: CASSLGLTSSYNEQFF
CDR3nt: TGCGCCAGCAGCTTGGGACTAACCAGCTCCTACAATGAGCAGTTCTTC

d_gene: TRBD1
j_gene: TRBJ2-7
v_gene: TRBV3-1/TRBV3-2
abundance: few
CDR3aa: CASSPKRGGQGALSEQYF
CDR3nt: TGTGCCAGCAGCCCCAAGAGGGGGGGACAGGGGGCGCTTAGCGAGCAGTACTTC

d_gene: .
j_gene: TRBJ2-2
v_gene: TRBV3-1/TRBV3-2
abundance: .
CDR3aa: CASSQAQVTDTGELFF
CDR3nt: TGTGCCAGCAGCCAAGCACAGGTCACCGACACCGGGGAGCTGTTTTTT

d_gene: .
j_gene: TRBJ1-1
v_gene: TRBV5-6
abundance: .
CDR3aa: CASSLRAGLGTEAFF
CDR3nt: TGTGCCAGCAGCTTGCGAGCGGGCCTTGGGACTGAAGCTTTCTTT

d_gene: .
j_gene: TRBJ2-7
v_gene: TRBV6-4
abundance: .
CDR3aa: CASSDSIYARGYEQYF
CDR3nt: TGTGCCAGCAGTGACTCGATCTACGCTAGAGGCTACGAGCAGTACTTC

d_gene: .
j_gene: TRBJ1-2
v_gene: TRBV6-5
abundance: .
CDR3aa: CASSPTVNYGYTF
CDR3nt: TGTGCCAGCAGTCCGACAGTTAACTATGGCTACACCTTC

d_gene: .
j_gene: TRBJ2-5
v_gene: TRBV9
abundance: .
CDR3aa: CASSVDQGGETQYF
CDR3nt: TGTGCCAGCAGCGTCGATCAGGGGGGCGAGACCCAGTACTTC

d_gene: .
j_gene: TRBJ2-3
v_gene: TRBV5-4
abundance: .
CDR3aa: CASSRREPGTDTQYF
CDR3nt: TGTGCCAGCAGCCGCAGGGAACCGGGCACAGATACGCAGTATTTT

d_gene: .
j_gene: TRBJ2-7
v_gene: TRBV3-1/TRBV3-2
abundance: .
CDR3aa: CASSRTGVGYEQYF
CDR3nt: TGTGCCAGCAGCCGAACGGGGGTCGGCTACGAGCAGTACTTC

d_gene: TRBD1
j_gene: TRBJ2-7
v_gene: TRBV9
abundance: few
CDR3aa: CASSVGQGAGLNEQYF
CDR3nt: TGTGCCAGCAGCGTAGGGCAGGGGGCGGGTCTCAACGAGCAGTACTTC

d_gene: TRBD1
j_gene: TRBJ2-3
v_gene: TRBV4-1
abundance: .
CDR3aa: CASSSTGGGGDTQYF
CDR3nt: TGCGCCAGCAGCTCGACAGGGGGGGGTGGTGATACGCAGTATTTT

d_gene: TRBD1
j_gene: TRBJ1-1
v_gene: TRBV6-1
abundance: .
CDR3aa: CASSDFGTGLRNTEAFF
CDR3nt: TGTGCCAGCAGTGATTTCGGGACAGGGCTTCGGAACACTGAAGCTTTCTTT

d_gene: TRBD1
j_gene: TRBJ2-1
v_gene: TRBV24-1
abundance: .
CDR3aa: CATSDGTGDPVEQFF
CDR3nt: TGTGCCACCAGTGATGGGACAGGGGACCCTGTTGAGCAGTTCTTC

d_gene: .
j_gene: TRBJ1-4
v_gene: TRBV7-8
abundance: .
CDR3aa: CASSLSGEGEKLFF
CDR3nt: TGTGCCAGCAGCTTATCAGGGGAGGGTGAAAAACTGTTTTTT